A single T cell receptor beta chain is shown here with its context. What it binds is not known. This entry comes from a study of CD8 T cells in ankylosing spondylitis. Overall study findings and caveats: Disease-linked clones were reportedly significantly enriched in matched ankylosing spondylitis synovial fluid. What seemed typical of ankylosing spondylitis blood was a TCR beta motif built from about eight highly homologous variants.

With 0 bases removed from V and 0 bases from J, the gap between germline ends came to 9 bases. The CDR3 is made up of 15 amino acids. The germline gives CDR1 LNHNV, CDR2 YYDKDF (reference sequence). TCRdb processed the 5' RACE reads anew with MiXCR; each CDR3 protein has one entry. The profile shows 500,000 to 650,000 distinct CDR3 sequences, about 5.4% of them singletons. This chain links TRBV15 with TRBJ2-7; D gene uncertain. Sequenced sample: blood, either unsorted or a sorted T cell fraction (not recorded which). The TCR sequence derives from a male donor with ankylosing spondylitis. CDR3 sequence: CATSRDTHLSYEQYF. The CDR3 DNA reads as TGTGCCACCAGCAGAGATACACACCTCTCCTACGAGCAGTACTTC.